This paragraph covers one T cell receptor beta chain sequence. Its binding antigen is unknown. One base away there is no much larger clone; base qualities are not given. For TCR beta sequencing, blood samples came from the related transplant donors. Nuclei Lysis Solution was used to extract genomic DNA from fresh or cryopreserved unfractionated peripheral blood mononuclear cells. Reading from cysteine to phenylalanine, the CDR3 counts 11 amino acids. The kept DNA is CDR3 alone, 33 bases in frame from the first base. The V end loses 2 bases and the J end loses 8 bases, and a stretch of 6 bases separates them. CDR1 and CDR2 are drawn from the germline V gene (reference sequence): GTSNPN, SVGIG. The data belong to a study of T cell clonotyping in hematopoietic cell transplantation (dated by TCRdb to the early 2020s). General notes on the study: A total of 130 to 150 blood samples were gathered in the study from 35 consecutive transplant recipients along with their related donors. Recruitment of patients was conducted between late 2015 and January 2017, and follow-up was continued until late 2020 or death. What the research found in general, with its limitations: Overlap with donor repertoires was found for only a small fraction of recipient repertoires, with over 95% found to appear de novo at the given depth. After transplant, TCR diversity in recipients dropped, and pathologically expanded clonotypes climbed progressively between day 30 and day 180. Broader posttransplant TCR repertoire diversity was predicted by donor and pretransplant recipient Inverse Simpson Index values. The sample size was limited, and CD4 and CD8 repertoire contributions could not be separated because cells were not sorted.

The immunoSEQ assay, a bias-controlled multiplex PCR using V- and J-specific primers, was used to amplify TCR beta CDR3 regions from genomic DNA. A proprietary barcode and Illumina adapter sequences were added to the CDR3 amplicons in a second PCR step. An Illumina MiSeq instrument was used to sequence the CDR3 libraries. Concerning the study's data processing: Export and quality control were performed with immunoSEQ Analyzer 3.0, and downstream analyses were performed with R Bioconductor and Immunarch. Only productive rearrangements within the normalized downsampled data set were used in the calculation of repertoire metrics. Pathologically expanded clonotypes were defined as those larger than 5 templates in the normalized cohort. The Inverse Simpson Index served as the measure of repertoire diversity. CMV-specificity analyses were carried out on the non-normalized data set to capture all clonotypes. What TCRdb holds here is the immuneACCESS table cut down to in-frame rearrangements. Part of the clones is not present; checked against another copy, under half of the missing clones reflect an unresolved V gene, and the others are unexplained. The V and J calls and clone size were taken over from that table, and D and trimming were inferred from the DNA. The sample includes fewer than 20,000 clones, with 71% observed a single time. The leading ten clones occupy approximately 10% of the sample.

The V and J segments used are TRBV30 and TRBJ1-4; confidence is insufficient to name the D gene. The sequencing sample was made of peripheral blood mononuclear cells. The TCR comes from a woman between 55 and 75 years old in good health. Some clones in this sample may be carry-over from other donors' samples. The nucleotide sequence reads TGTGCCTGGAGTATAAGGGAAAAACTGTTTTTT. Its protein product is CAWSIREKLFF. With all but the CDR3 taken from the reference TRBV30 and TRBJ1-4 genes, the full variable domain is: SQTIHQWPATLVQPVGSPLSLECTVEGTSNPNLYWYRQAAGRGLQLLFYSVGIGQISSEVPQNLSASRPQDRQFILSSKKLLLSDSGFYLCAWSIREKLFFGSGTQLSVL.